This T cell receptor beta chain stems from a study of blood T cell repertoires in COVID-19. Study overall: In each case, the material was cDNA or gDNA derived from T cells, B-cell-depleted T cells, or PBMCs.

Sequenced by immunoSEQ multiplex PCR; TCRdb stores in-frame clones only, minus some. The top ten clones hold about 15% of a sample with some 200,000 clones, roughly 84% of them seen once. The origin of this receptor is a woman in her 70s with COVID-19, enrolled during active disease. Specimen: peripheral blood.

As DNA, the CDR3 is TGTGCCAGCAGTTTGAATCGGAACTATGGCTACACCTTC. Amino acid sequence: CASSLNRNYGYTF. This chain uses TRBV28 with TRBJ1-2; no definite D call. V lost 3 bases and J 2 bases, leaving 7 bases between the germline ends. Germline CDR1 reads MDHEN; CDR2 reads SYDVKM. The CDR3 extends over 13 amino acids.